The 3 T cell receptor beta chains below come from one sample, sequenced in a study of blood T cell repertoires in COVID-19. The assay was immunoSEQ multiplex PCR, and TCRdb's table has in-frame clones only and misses some. The data show 38,000 or so clones, over 75% seen once. Sequencing used peripheral blood. Receptors originate from a human donor in a cohort sampled during active or convalescent COVID-19. The donor label of this sample is uncertain.

J is TRBJ1-3 and V is TRBV7-2; possible D gene TRBD1, 5 bases. The germline CDR1 and CDR2 sequences are SGHTA and FQGNSA. V lost 5 bases and J lost 0, with 11 bases in between. This CDR3 comprises 15 residues. DNA for the CDR3: TGTGCCAGCAGCCCCTTTAGGGGCTCTGGAAACACCATATATTTT. It encodes CASSPFRGSGNTIYF.

The chain recombines TRBV18 with TRBJ2-2, with D possibly TRBD2 on 5 matching bases. Trimming took 3 bases from V and 2 from J, leaving 13 bases between them. The CDR3 spans 16 residues. From germline, CDR1 is KGHSH and CDR2 LQKENI. Written as DNA, the CDR3 is TGTGCCAGCTCACCTTCGGACTTAACTAACACCGGGGAGCTGTTTTTT. This gives the protein CASSPSDLTNTGELFF.

The rearrangement uses TRBV7-6 and TRBJ1-1, with D hard to call. Trimming shortened V by 1 base and J by 1 base, and 4 bases separated the two germline ends. The CDR3 extends over 13 amino acids. CDR1 and CDR2 from the germline V gene are SGHVS and FNYEAQ. CDR3 bases: TGTGCCAGCAGCTTAGGCAGGAACACTGAAGCTTTCTTT. Residues: CASSLGRNTEAFF.